The 2 T cell receptor beta chains below come from one sample, sequenced in a study of T cells after posttransplantation cyclophosphamide. Methotrexate plus calcineurin inhibitor accompanied controls' myeloablative marrow transplants; sampling was 1 year later. The table came from immunoSEQ multiplex PCR; TCRdb's copy has only in-frame clones and leaves some out. The sample includes about 15,000 clones, 65% to 85% of them seen just once. The sample in question was PBMCs, obtained 441 days after allogeneic stem cell transplant with calcineurin inhibitor and methotrexate. The receptors stem from a male patient between 25 and 39 years old who received an allogeneic stem cell transplant from an unrelated donor, was CMV-positive, and had acute and chronic GVHD. Some T cells may be transferred from the graft donor.

This chain uses TRBV4-1 with TRBJ2-3, with D maybe TRBD2 (7 bases). V dropped 4 bases and J dropped 0 bases, with 17 bases sitting between them. Germline CDR1 is MGHRA and CDR2 is YSYEKL. The CDR3 covers 17 residues. The CDR3 reads CASSPLGGGASTDTQYF. For the CDR3, the DNA is TGCGCCAGCAGCCCCCTAGGCGGGGGCGCTAGCACAGATACGCAGTATTTT.

The chain employs TRBV2 and TRBJ2-2; 9 nucleotides line up with TRBD1. The CDR3 runs to 14 residues. V gave up 7 bases and J gave up 4 bases; unmatched junction bases: 4. Germline V lookup: CDR1 SNHLY, CDR2 FYNNEI. The CDR3 sequence: CASKPGQGTGELFF. The CDR3 DNA sequence: TGTGCCAGCAAACCGGGACAGGGCACCGGGGAGCTGTTTTTT.